This T cell receptor beta chain is from a study of OX40 agonist ivuxolimab in advanced cancers. Assay: immunoSEQ multiplex PCR; the TCRdb copy retains only in-frame clones and omits some. This sample has some 10,000 clones, with roughly four fifths found just once. Study results and caveats: Antigen specificity was not determined for the expanded peripheral T cells. Blood T cells, both CD4+ and CD8+, expanded clonally by week 6 at 0.1 to 3.0 mg/kg.

Comments on this clone: Antigen unknown.

Trimming at V came to 4 bases and at J to 4 bases, leaving 6 bases not matched to a gene. This CDR3 has 15 residues. Germline V lookup: CDR1 SGDLS, CDR2 YYNGEE. This TCR was sampled from an adult with an advanced solid tumor such as melanoma, head and neck, liver or kidney cancer. The rearrangement uses TRBV9 and TRBJ2-1; TRBD2 matches 9 bases. The input for sequencing was CD4+ or CD8+ T cells sorted from blood, taken in a trial of the OX40 agonist ivuxolimab. CDR3 in DNA: TGTGCCAGCAGCCCTAGCGGGGAGATTTACAATGAGCAGTTCTTC. It is translated as CASSPSGEIYNEQFF.